Each of the 8 T cell receptor beta chains below was sequenced from the same sample in a study of control samples from healthy donors and cancer patients (TCRdb year 2020). Library prep was done by the immunoSEQ multiplex PCR assay. TCRdb mirrors the immuneACCESS table, restricted to in-frame sequences. Some clones are absent from its copies; in checked studies, under half trace to an unresolved V gene, and the reason for the others is unknown. This sample comprises some 170,000 clones, roughly 95% of them detected only once. Of the sample, approximately 0.97% falls within the top ten clones. Sequencing was done on a sample of blood. These receptors all come from a woman aged 25-40 years in good health.

In nucleotides, the CDR3 is TGTGCCAGCAGCCAAGATGGGGGATTGAGTGGCTACACCTTC. Translation: CASSQDGGLSGYTF. This chain connects TRBV3-1 (or the pseudogene TRBV3-2) to TRBJ1-2, with D possibly being TRBD1 (5 bases). Deletions cut 0 bases from V and 7 bases from J, with 12 bases between. This CDR3 has 14 residues. Germline assignment: CDR1 LGHDT and CDR2 YNNKEL (reference sequence).

The rearrangement uses TRBV6-5 and TRBJ2-7, with D possibly matching TRBD1 (5 bases). The CDR3 has 15 amino acids. Between the trimmed V and J ends, which lost 4 bases and 4 bases, there was a span of 17 bases. The V gene's germline CDR1 is MNHEY and CDR2 SVGAGI. The CDR3 DNA follows: TGTGCCAGCAGTTCGAATTCAGGACAACCTTACGAGCAGTACTTC. It codes for CASSSNSGQPYEQYF.

CDR3 coding DNA: TGTGCCAGCAGTCCGGGACAGAAATACTCTGGAAACACCATATATTTT. Translated: CASSPGQKYSGNTIYF. The chain carries TRBV28 and TRBJ1-3; TRBD1 matches at 7 bases. CDR1 is MDHEN, CDR2 SYDVKM, per germline. CDR3 length: 16 residues. V lost 5 bases and J lost 0; bases outside the gene matches: 7.

The chain joins TRBV15 to TRBJ2-3; D might be TRBD1 (6 bases). Per the germline V gene, CDR1 is LNHNV and CDR2 is YYDKDF (reference sequence). This CDR3 region has 15 residues. Trimming removed 0 bases at V and 4 bases at J, with 11 bases between. The CDR3 DNA sequence: TGTGCCACCAGCAGAGATCCAGGGGCGGCAGATACGCAGTATTTT. Its protein is CATSRDPGAADTQYF.

CDR3: CASSPPGQGPETQYF. In nucleotides, the CDR3 is TGTGCCAGCTCACCCCCGGGACAGGGCCCAGAGACCCAGTACTTC. The chain couples TRBV18 to TRBJ2-5; 9 bases fit TRBD1. J was trimmed by 4 bases and V by 3 bases; bases with no gene match: 6. The CDR3 is 15 residues long. The germline CDR1 and CDR2 sequences are KGHSH and LQKENI. The variable domain in full, completed from reference TRBV18 and TRBJ2-5, reads NAGVMQNPRHLVRRRGQEARLRCSPMKGHSHVYWYRQLPEEGLKFMVYLQKENIIDESGMPKERFSAEFPKEGPSILRIQQVVRGDSAAYFCASSPPGQGPETQYFGPGTRLLVL.

This chain uses TRBV10-1 with TRBJ1-2; D unclear. The CDR3 contains 13 residues. V dropped 3 bases and J dropped 3 bases, with 8 bases sitting between them. In germline, CDR1 is WNHNN, CDR2 SYGVQD (reference sequence). Here the CDR3 reads CASSEDLDYGYTF. For the CDR3, the DNA is TGCGCCAGCAGTGAAGATCTTGACTATGGCTACACCTTC.

The chain uses TRBV9 and TRBJ2-4, with 7 positions matching TRBD1. CDR1 and CDR2 from the germline V gene are SGDLS and YYNGEE. Trimming at V came to 3 bases and at J to 5 bases, leaving 8 bases not matched to a gene. This CDR3 comprises 15 residues. CDR3 in DNA: TGTGCCAGCAGCGAGTCCCGGGACAGACAAAACATTCAGTACTTC. It translates to CASSESRDRQNIQYF.

This chain's CDR3 is CASSSSGYNEQFF. The CDR3 coding sequence is TGTGCCAGCTCTTCTAGCGGTTACAATGAGCAGTTCTTC. The rearrangement joins TRBV27 to TRBJ2-1; 7 positions agree with TRBD2. The germline CDR1 and CDR2 sequences are MNHEY and SMNVEV (reference sequence). V lost 8 bases and J lost 4; bases outside the gene matches: 5. The length of the CDR3 is 13 residues.